The source of this TCR beta chain is a study of identical twins. General study results and limits: Researchers reported excess low generation probability among twin-shared out-of-frame alpha sequences. Fewer insertions marked abundant cord blood beta clonotypes; young adult naive trended weakly, memory not at all.

Healthy Caucasians provided all donations. The CDR3 is made up of 16 amino acids. The germline V gene encodes CDR1 KGHSH and CDR2 LQKENI. Trimming removed 1 base at V and 0 bases at J, with 10 bases between. On this clonotype itself: What it binds is unknown.

Template switching introduced a universal primer site, and the cDNA bore unique molecular identifiers. TCRdb reprocessed the 5' RACE reads via MiXCR and lists one record per CDR3 protein. The table records approximately 410,000 distinct CDR3 sequences, less than 20% of them present only once. The J gene is TRBJ2-4, the V gene TRBV18; D gene uncertain. The TCR sequence derives from a man in his fifties or sixties in good health. Material: naive T cells sorted from blood. CDR3 protein: CASSPHSILAKNIQYF. The CDR3 bases are TGTGCCAGCTCACCACACAGTATTCTAGCCAAAAACATTCAGTACTTC.